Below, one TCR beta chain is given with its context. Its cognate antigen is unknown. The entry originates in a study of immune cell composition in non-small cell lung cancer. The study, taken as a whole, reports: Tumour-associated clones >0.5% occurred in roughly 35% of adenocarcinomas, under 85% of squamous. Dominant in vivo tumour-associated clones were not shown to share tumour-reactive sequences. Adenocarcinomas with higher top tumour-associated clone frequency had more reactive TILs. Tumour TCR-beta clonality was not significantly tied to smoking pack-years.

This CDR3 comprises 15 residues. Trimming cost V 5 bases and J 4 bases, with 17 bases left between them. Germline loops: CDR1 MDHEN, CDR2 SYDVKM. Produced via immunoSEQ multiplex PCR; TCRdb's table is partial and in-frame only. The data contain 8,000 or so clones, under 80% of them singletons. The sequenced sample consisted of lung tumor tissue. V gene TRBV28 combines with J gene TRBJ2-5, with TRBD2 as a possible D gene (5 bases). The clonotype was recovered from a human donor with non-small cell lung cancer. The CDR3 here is CASSPPWTFTETQYF. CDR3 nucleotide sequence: TGTGCCAGCAGTCCCCCTTGGACTTTCACAGAGACCCAGTACTTC.